This T cell receptor (beta chain) was observed in a study of blood T cell repertoires in COVID-19. Looking at the study overall: PBMCs, B-cell-depleted T cells, or T cells were the source of the cDNA or gDNA that made up the material.

Germline trimming cut 0 bases from V and 11 bases from J; bases unmatched to any gene: 14. Looked up from germline, CDR1 is SGHTA and CDR2 is FQGNSA. This CDR3 has 16 residues. In the original workflow: Reference gene primer amplification gave estimated nucleated cell counts. Sequencing used immunoSEQ multiplex PCR; TCRdb keeps in-frame clones, though not all of them. V, J and clone size reflect that table, while D and trimming were determined from the DNA. This table has about 140,000 clones, roughly 76% appearing once. The sequenced sample consisted of peripheral blood. The chain employs TRBV7-2 and TRBJ1-1; 8 nucleotides align to TRBD1. The receptor comes from an elderly man with acute or convalescent COVID-19. The CDR3 here is CASSLAKSRQGAWAFF. The CDR3, as DNA: TGTGCCAGCAGCTTAGCGAAAAGTCGGCAGGGGGCTTGGGCTTTCTTT.